The T cell receptor (beta chain) under discussion was sequenced for a study of cytotoxic CD8 clonotypes in ibrutinib-treated CLL. Study-wide background: Sample averages reached hundreds of thousands of productive templates and 94,082 productive rearrangements. Regarding the study as a whole: Sustained-remission and progressing patients had unequal sampling times.

The germline V gene encodes CDR1 GTSNPN and CDR2 SVGIG (reference sequence). V lost 3 bases and J 7 bases, leaving 9 bases between the germline ends. The CDR3 extends over 12 amino acids. For this clone: Its antigen is unidentified.

Assay used: immunoSEQ multiplex PCR; TCRdb lists only in-frame clones, some missing. Counted here are 60,000 to 75,000 clones, roughly nine tenths occurring once; the ten biggest clones make up approximately 3.1%. The V gene is TRBV30, the J gene TRBJ1-4; D is unresolved. The specimen comprised PBMCs, sampled after 12 months of ibrutinib treatment. The receptor was isolated from a human donor with chronic lymphocytic leukemia. The CDR3 DNA sequence: TGTGCCTGGAGGGTATGGGGTGAAAAACTGTTTTTT. Protein sequence: CAWRVWGEKLFF.